Below, 11 T cell receptor beta chains from the same sample are listed, as sequenced in a study of T cells after yellow fever vaccination. TCRdb reprocessed the 5' RACE reads via MiXCR and lists one record per CDR3 protein. Counted here are tens of thousands of distinct CDR3 sequences, 6.5% to 8% occurring once; the ten biggest clones make up roughly a third. The input for sequencing was CD8+ T cells sorted from PBMCs, taken 15 days after the yellow fever booster vaccination. All receptors derive from a man aged 25 to 40 who received the YFV17D yellow fever vaccine.

This clonotype was picked up many times. The chain combines TRBV10-2 with TRBJ2-1, with D unresolved. CDR1 and CDR2 (germline): WSHSY, SAAADI. The CDR3 sequence is 13 residues long. Trimming stripped 3 bases from V and 3 bases from J, with 6 bases between. CDR3 coding DNA: TGCGCCAGCAGTGATAGTCTCTACAATGAGCAGTTCTTC. Translated: CASSDSLYNEQFF.

This clonotype was detected many times. The chain couples TRBV4-3 to TRBJ2-3, with D uncertain. From germline, CDR1 is LGHNA and CDR2 YSLEER. This CDR3 region has 15 residues. V was shortened by 4 bases and J by 3 bases, with 14 bases between the two germline ends. For the CDR3, the DNA is TGCGCCAGCAGCCCTCGTTCCGGGCGAACAGATACGCAGTATTTT. Translation: CASSPRSGRTDTQYF.

Many counts were recorded for this clonotype. V and J are TRBV15 and TRBJ2-5; possible D gene TRBD2, 5 bases. CDR1 is LNHNV and CDR2 is YYDKDF in the germline V gene (reference sequence). V shed 7 bases and J shed 1 base, with 10 bases lying between them. The CDR3 covers 13 residues. The CDR3 coding sequence is TGTGCCACCACGCGAGGGCCCCAAGAGACCCAGTACTTC. This sequence encodes CATTRGPQETQYF.

This clonotype was recorded at least ten times. The rearrangement uses TRBV12-3 or TRBV12-4 and TRBJ2-3; 12 bases align to TRBD2. The CDR3 length is 19 residues. J was trimmed by 5 bases and V by 3 bases; bases with no gene match: 15. CDR3 in DNA: TGTGCCAGCAGTTTTTCCTTGGACGAGACTAGCGGGAGTGTAGATACGCAGTATTTT. Translated: CASSFSLDETSGSVDTQYF.

The chain carries TRBV4-1 and TRBJ2-7, with D unclear. The CDR3 has 15 residues. Germline V CDR1 and CDR2: MGHRA, YSYEKL. Trimming took 3 bases from V and 3 from J, leaving 15 bases between them. The CDR3 spells CASSQTPDPNYEQYF. CDR3 DNA: TGCGCCAGCAGCCAGACGCCGGACCCAAACTACGAGCAGTACTTC.

This clonotype was recorded at least ten times. V gene TRBV7-9 combines with J gene TRBJ2-1, with 9 nucleotides matching TRBD2. V lost 1 base, J lost 8 bases, and 12 bases stayed unmatched. The CDR3 sequence is 17 residues long. Germline assignment: CDR1 SEHNR and CDR2 FQNEAQ (reference sequence). The CDR3: CASSLDPSGRSGYEQFF. CDR3 sequence (DNA): TGTGCCAGCAGCTTAGATCCCAGCGGGAGGAGTGGGTATGAGCAGTTCTTC. Variable domain in full (rest from reference TRBV7-9 and TRBJ2-1): DTGVSQNPRHKITKRGQNVTFRCDPISEHNRLYWYRQTLGQGPEFLTYFQNEAQLEKSRLLSDRFSAERPKGSFSTLEIQRTEQGDSAMYLCASSLDPSGRSGYEQFFGPGTRLTVL.

The rearrangement joins TRBV20-1 to TRBJ1-5; D gene ambiguous. Deletions cut 3 bases from V and 0 bases from J, with 15 bases between. This CDR3 contains 16 residues. CDR1 is DFQATT, CDR2 SNEGSKA, per germline (reference sequence). CDR3 amino acids: CSASRYSPYSNQPQHF. CDR3 nucleotide sequence: TGCAGTGCTAGTCGATACAGCCCTTATAGCAATCAGCCCCAGCATTTT.

The chain is built from TRBV20-1 and TRBJ2-7, with D tentatively TRBD1 (6 bases). V was pared by 5 bases and J by 1 base, with 12 bases between. CDR3 length: 13 amino acids. Germline values: CDR1 DFQATT, CDR2 SNEGSKA (reference sequence). The chain's CDR3 is CSARTVNSYEQYF. The DNA for the CDR3 is TGCAGTGCTCGGACAGTAAATTCCTACGAGCAGTACTTC.

This clonotype has ten or more counts. J is TRBJ1-1 and V is TRBV29-1; D call uncertain. Germline V lookup: CDR1 SQVTM, CDR2 ANQGSEA. Trimming left V 6 bases short and J 10 bases short, with 18 bases between. The CDR3 length is 12 residues. CDR3 sequence reads: CSVQPLGMRAFF. The CDR3 region has the DNA TGCAGCGTCCAGCCACTAGGTATGCGAGCTTTCTTT.

This clonotype was seen repeatedly, ten times or more. This chain connects TRBV29-1 to TRBJ2-7; tentatively, D is TRBD2 (6 bases). Trimming took off 6 bases at V and 4 bases at J, with 19 bases between the two ends. CDR1 and CDR2 from the germline V gene are SQVTM and ANQGSEA. The CDR3 sequence is 14 residues long. The DNA for the CDR3 is TGCAGCGTGATCCTCGAAGGGGCGGGGTACGAGCAGTACTTC. Translation: CSVILEGAGYEQYF.

This clonotype was found once. Given a much more abundant clone one base away, this may be a read error. The J gene is TRBJ2-7, the V gene TRBV29-1; 10 bases are shared with TRBD2. Germline lookup yields CDR1 SQVTM and CDR2 ANQGSEA. The junction had 5 bases not matched to a gene; V was cut back by 5 bases and J by 4 bases. This CDR3 region has 13 residues. The CDR3 nucleotides are TGCAGCGTTATCAGCGGGAGGGAGTACGAGCAGTACTTC. It yields the protein CSVISGREYEQYF.